These 18 T cell receptor beta chains share one sample of origin, sequenced in a study of vaccination and CD4 T cells after COVID-19. Treatment: approximately 11-day PBMC culture with coronavirus spike peptide pools or control peptides (ViraFEST assay). These receptors lack a known antigen. The Oncomine TCR Beta short-read assay was applied to DNA of cultured CD4+ T cells. One entry per CDR3 protein, called by TCRdb with MiXCR from the PCR reads. The repertoire includes about 13,000 distinct CDR3 sequences, around 47% of them detected once, and about 23% sits in the top ten. Sequenced input: CD4+ T cells from blood, cultured in vitro. These receptor sequences come from a human donor who had recovered from COVID-19.

The chain carries TRBV18 and TRBJ1-1; 10 nucleotides agree with TRBD1. The junction had 16 bases not matched to a gene; V was cut back by 2 bases and J by 1 base. Germline-derived CDR1 and CDR2 are KGHSH and LQKENI. The CDR3 is 20 amino acids. This CDR3 is CASSPIVGVPRQGANTEAFF. In DNA form, the CDR3 reads TGTGCCAGCTCACCAATCGTTGGGGTTCCCAGACAGGGGGCGAACACTGAAGCTTTCTTT.

The chain combines TRBV5-1 with TRBJ2-2, with 7 bases fitting TRBD1. Trimming took 1 base from V and 3 from J; bases not matched to a gene: 3. CDR1 SGHRS and CDR2 YFSETQ come from the germline V gene. The length of the CDR3 is 15 residues. This chain's CDR3 is CASSLRTGDTGELFF. CDR3 DNA: TGCGCCAGCAGCTTGAGAACAGGGGACACCGGGGAGCTGTTTTTT.

This rearrangement joins TRBV7-8 to TRBJ1-5; unclear D gene. The V gene lost 1 base and the J gene lost 6 bases, with 10 bases spanning the gap. This CDR3 is built from 14 residues. Germline CDR1 and CDR2: SGHVS and FQNEAQ. The CDR3 sequence: CASSLGAGGQPQHF. The CDR3 bases are TGTGCCAGCAGCTTAGGGGCGGGAGGTCAGCCCCAGCATTTT.

The chain links TRBV6-1 to TRBJ1-2; TRBD1 matches 10 bases. The CDR3 has 13 amino acids. The V gene end was trimmed by 6 bases and the J gene end by 9 bases; junction bases not matched to a gene: 7. From germline, CDR1 is MNHNS and CDR2 SASEGT. CDR3 residues: CASRPTGGTSYTF. The CDR3 nucleotides read TGTGCCAGCAGGCCGACAGGGGGCACTAGCTACACCTTC.

This clonotype was observed a handful of times. The V call is TRBV6-2 or TRBV6-3, the J call TRBJ2-1, with TRBD2 matching 8 bases. Germline values: CDR1 MNHEY, CDR2 SVGEGT. V shed 5 bases and J 0 bases; nucleotides not matched to a gene: 3. The CDR3 is made up of 15 amino acids. The CDR3 loop reads CASSKLAVSYNEQFF. In DNA, the CDR3 is TGTGCCAGCAGTAAACTAGCGGTCTCCTACAATGAGCAGTTCTTC.

This clonotype was detected a few times. The chain employs TRBV24-1 and TRBJ2-2, with 8 bases identical to TRBD1. The V gene end was trimmed by 4 bases and the J gene end by 4 bases; junction bases not matched to a gene: 10. Germline assignment: CDR1 KGHDR and CDR2 SFDVKD. CDR3 size: 17 residues. The CDR3 sequence: CATSDPSQGAPTGELFF. The CDR3 region has the DNA TGTGCCACCAGTGACCCGTCCCAGGGGGCACCCACCGGGGAGCTGTTTTTT.

The chain employs TRBV5-1 and TRBJ2-7; 7 bases fit TRBD1. This CDR3 is 14 amino acids long. V gave up 3 bases and J gave up 4 bases; unmatched junction bases: 7. Germline values: CDR1 SGHRS, CDR2 YFSETQ. The CDR3 sequence is CASSSGTAAYEQYF. CDR3 nucleotides: TGCGCCAGCAGCTCCGGGACAGCGGCTTACGAGCAGTACTTC.

This clonotype was picked up a small number of times. The genes are TRBV20-1 and TRBJ1-5, with D perhaps matching TRBD1 (6 bases). Germline values: CDR1 DFQATT, CDR2 SNEGSKA (reference sequence). The CDR3 is 15 amino acids. Trimming cost V 5 bases and J 6 bases, with 20 bases left between them. The DNA of the CDR3 is TGCAGTGCTTACCCTCAGGGGAAAAGGATTCAGCCCCAGCATTTT. Its translation: CSAYPQGKRIQPQHF.

V and J are TRBV7-2 and TRBJ1-2, with 7 bases that match TRBD1. From germline, CDR1 is SGHTA and CDR2 FQGNSA. The CDR3 loop spans 14 amino acids. V lost 1 base and J lost 3; bases outside the gene matches: 2. CDR3 sequence: CASSLVTGDYGYTF. The CDR3 coding sequence is TGTGCCAGCAGCTTAGTCACAGGGGACTATGGCTACACCTTC.

The CDR3 region is CASSVAGGRDTQYF. The DNA of the CDR3 is TGTGCCAGCAGCGTAGCGGGGGGAAGAGATACGCAGTATTTT. This chain links TRBV12-3 or TRBV12-4 with TRBJ2-3, with 10 bases identical to TRBD2. The CDR3 runs to 14 residues. V was clipped by 6 bases and J by 5 bases; unmatched bases: 5.

The V and J genes are TRBV2 and TRBJ1-2; 9 positions match TRBD1. This CDR3 spans 15 amino acids. V shed 6 bases and J 7 bases; nucleotides not matched to a gene: 12. Germline V gene data show CDR1 as SNHLY and CDR2 as FYNNEI. CDR3: CASSSQRGQGLGYTF. The CDR3, as DNA: TGTGCCAGCAGCTCTCAGAGGGGACAGGGACTTGGCTACACCTTC.

This clonotype was seen a few times. This chain uses TRBV7-6 with TRBJ1-4; D not resolved. This CDR3 is 13 amino acids long. CDR1 and CDR2 from the germline V gene are SGHVS and FNYEAQ. V lost 5 bases to trimming and J lost 3 bases, with 7 bases between them. The CDR3: CASSIKANEKLFF. The CDR3 DNA reads as TGTGCCAGCAGCATCAAAGCTAATGAAAAACTGTTTTTT.

This clonotype turned up a few times. The junction shows a germline mismatch at one end, possibly a read error. The genes are TRBV28 and TRBJ2-3, with D perhaps TRBD1 (6 bases). The germline gives CDR1 MDHEN, CDR2 SYDVKM. The CDR3 consists of 15 residues. CDR3 nucleotide sequence: TGTGCCAGCAGTTTAAGGGGCAGGGGCACGGATACGCAGTATTTT. Translating it yields CASSLRGRGTDTQYF.

The chain joins TRBV6-1 to TRBJ1-5, with D hard to call. Per the germline V gene, CDR1 is MNHNS and CDR2 is SASEGT. The V gene lost 6 bases and the J gene lost 0 bases, with 6 bases spanning the gap. The CDR3 consists of 13 residues. In DNA form, the CDR3 reads TGTGCCAGCAGGGTCTTTAGCAATCAGCCCCAGCATTTT. Amino acid sequence: CASRVFSNQPQHF.

This clonotype has more than one count but fewer than ten. V and J are TRBV20-1 and TRBJ2-1, with TRBD1 matching 8 bases. With V trimmed by 3 bases and J by 6 bases, 7 bases remained unmatched. The V gene's germline CDR1 is DFQATT and CDR2 SNEGSKA (reference sequence). The CDR3 consists of 14 residues. CDR3 protein: CSARDRVGLNEQFF. CDR3 nucleotides: TGCAGTGCTAGGGACAGGGTCGGTCTCAATGAGCAGTTCTTC.

The rearrangement links TRBV27 to TRBJ2-4, with 10 nucleotides matching TRBD2. The CDR3 extends over 14 amino acids. Germline values: CDR1 MNHEY, CDR2 SMNVEV (reference sequence). J was trimmed by 8 bases and V by 6 bases; bases with no gene match: 7. The CDR3 DNA reads TGTGCCAGCAGCCGGACTAGCGGAGGGGACATTCAGTACTTC. It codes for CASSRTSGGDIQYF.

The chain has TRBV5-3 and TRBJ1-6; the D gene is possibly TRBD1 (6 bases). TRBV5-3 is an open reading frame whose function is uncertain. Deletions cut 3 bases from V and 7 bases from J, with 11 bases between. The CDR3 length is 14 residues. This CDR3 reads CARSYRVDNSPLHF. CDR3 nucleotides: TGTGCCAGAAGCTACAGGGTGGACAATTCACCCCTCCACTTT.

This CDR3 is CASSLGGVLGVSEQFF. DNA of the CDR3: TGTGCCAGCAGCCTTGGAGGGGTCCTTGGCGTTTCTGAGCAGTTCTTC. The gene calls are TRBV7-2 and TRBJ2-1, with D maybe TRBD2 (6 bases). Trimming took 5 bases from V and 9 from J, leaving 23 bases between them. The CDR3 spans 16 residues. Germline V CDR1 and CDR2: SGHTA, FQGNSA.